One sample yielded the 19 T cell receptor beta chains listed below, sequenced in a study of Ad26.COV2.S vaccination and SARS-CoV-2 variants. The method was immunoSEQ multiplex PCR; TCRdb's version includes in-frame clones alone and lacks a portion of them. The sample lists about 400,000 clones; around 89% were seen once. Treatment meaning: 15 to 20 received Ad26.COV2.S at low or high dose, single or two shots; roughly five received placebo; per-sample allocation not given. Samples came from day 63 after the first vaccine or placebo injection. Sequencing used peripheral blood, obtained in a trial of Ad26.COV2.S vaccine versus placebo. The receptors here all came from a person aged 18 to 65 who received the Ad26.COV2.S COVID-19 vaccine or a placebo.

CDR3 residues: CAWSLAGETQYF. The CDR3 DNA reads TGTGCCTGGTCCTTAGCGGGAGAGACCCAGTACTTC. V usage is TRBV30 and J usage is TRBJ2-5, with 7 bases identical to TRBD2. There are 12 residues in the CDR3. V shed 5 bases, J shed 4 bases, and the junction held 4 bases outside the gene matches. Germline CDR1 reads GTSNPN; CDR2 reads SVGIG (reference sequence).

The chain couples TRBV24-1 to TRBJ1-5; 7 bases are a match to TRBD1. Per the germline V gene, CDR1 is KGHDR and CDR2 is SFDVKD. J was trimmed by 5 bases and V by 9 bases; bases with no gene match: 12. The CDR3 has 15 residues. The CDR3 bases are TGTGCCACCCATTTAAACAGGGGTCATTATCAGCCCCAGCATTTT. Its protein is CATHLNRGHYQPQHF.

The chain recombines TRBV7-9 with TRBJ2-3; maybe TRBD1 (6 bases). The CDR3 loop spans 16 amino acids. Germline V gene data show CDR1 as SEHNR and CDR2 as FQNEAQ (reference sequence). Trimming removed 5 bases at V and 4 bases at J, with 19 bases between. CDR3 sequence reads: CASSPPGQMGADTQYF. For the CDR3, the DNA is TGTGCCAGCAGCCCCCCCGGACAGATGGGGGCAGATACGCAGTATTTT.

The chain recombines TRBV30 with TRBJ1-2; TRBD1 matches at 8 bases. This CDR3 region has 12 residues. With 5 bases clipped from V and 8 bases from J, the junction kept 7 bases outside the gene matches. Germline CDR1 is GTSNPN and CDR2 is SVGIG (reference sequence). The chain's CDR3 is CAWGQGDWGYTF. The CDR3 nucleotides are TGTGCCTGGGGACAGGGTGATTGGGGCTACACCTTC.

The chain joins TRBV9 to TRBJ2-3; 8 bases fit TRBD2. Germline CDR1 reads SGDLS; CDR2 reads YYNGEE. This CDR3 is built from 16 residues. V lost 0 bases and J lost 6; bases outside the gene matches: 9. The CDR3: CASSVDAGRVGDTQYF. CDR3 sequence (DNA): TGTGCCAGCAGCGTAGATGCCGGGAGGGTGGGGGATACGCAGTATTTT.

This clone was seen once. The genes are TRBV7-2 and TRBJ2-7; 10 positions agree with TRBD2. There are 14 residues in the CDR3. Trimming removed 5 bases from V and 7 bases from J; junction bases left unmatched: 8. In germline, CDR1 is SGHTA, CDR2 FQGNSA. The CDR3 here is CASSPRLAGVEQYF. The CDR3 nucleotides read TGTGCCAGCAGCCCCCGCCTAGCGGGAGTGGAGCAGTACTTC.

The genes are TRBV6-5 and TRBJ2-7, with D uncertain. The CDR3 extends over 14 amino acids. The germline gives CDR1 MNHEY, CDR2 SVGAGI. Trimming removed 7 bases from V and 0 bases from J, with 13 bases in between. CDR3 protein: CASTLRGPSYEQYF. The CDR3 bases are TGTGCCAGCACCCTCAGAGGTCCCTCCTACGAGCAGTACTTC.

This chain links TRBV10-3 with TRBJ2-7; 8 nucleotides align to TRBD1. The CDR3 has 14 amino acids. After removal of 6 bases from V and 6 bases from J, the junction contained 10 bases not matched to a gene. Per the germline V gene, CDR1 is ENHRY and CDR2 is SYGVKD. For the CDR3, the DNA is TGTGCCATCAGGCAGGACAGGGTCGCGGCCGAGCAGTACTTC. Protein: CAIRQDRVAAEQYF.

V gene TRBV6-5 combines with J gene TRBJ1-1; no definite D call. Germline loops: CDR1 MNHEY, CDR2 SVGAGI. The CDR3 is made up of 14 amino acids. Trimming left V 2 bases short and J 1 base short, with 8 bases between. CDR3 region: CASSYSDTNTEAFF. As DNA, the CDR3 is TGTGCCAGCAGTTACAGCGACACGAACACTGAAGCTTTCTTT.

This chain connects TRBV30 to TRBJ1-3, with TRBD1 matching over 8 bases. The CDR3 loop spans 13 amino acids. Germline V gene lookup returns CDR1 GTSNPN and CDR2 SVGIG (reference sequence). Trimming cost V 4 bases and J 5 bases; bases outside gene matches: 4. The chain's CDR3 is CAWTQGARNTIYF. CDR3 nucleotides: TGTGCCTGGACGCAGGGGGCTCGAAACACCATATATTTT.

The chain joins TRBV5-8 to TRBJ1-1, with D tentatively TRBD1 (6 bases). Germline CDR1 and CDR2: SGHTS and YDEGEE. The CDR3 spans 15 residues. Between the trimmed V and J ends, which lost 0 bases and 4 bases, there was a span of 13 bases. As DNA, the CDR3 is TGTGCCAGCAGCTTGGCGTTAGGACAGACCACTGAAGCTTTCTTT. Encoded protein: CASSLALGQTTEAFF.

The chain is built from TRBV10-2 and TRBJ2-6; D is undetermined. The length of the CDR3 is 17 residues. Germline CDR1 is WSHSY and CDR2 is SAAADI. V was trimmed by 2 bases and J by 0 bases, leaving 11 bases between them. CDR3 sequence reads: CASSEIPGLSGANVLTF. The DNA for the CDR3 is TGCGCCAGCAGTGAGATCCCTGGCCTCTCTGGGGCCAACGTCCTGACTTTC.

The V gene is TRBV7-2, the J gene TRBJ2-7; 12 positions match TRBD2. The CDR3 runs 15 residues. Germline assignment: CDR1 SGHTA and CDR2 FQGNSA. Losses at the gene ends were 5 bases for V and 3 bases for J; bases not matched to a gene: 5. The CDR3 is CASSRRTSGVYEQYF. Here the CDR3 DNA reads TGTGCCAGCAGCCGCAGGACTAGCGGGGTCTACGAGCAGTACTTC.

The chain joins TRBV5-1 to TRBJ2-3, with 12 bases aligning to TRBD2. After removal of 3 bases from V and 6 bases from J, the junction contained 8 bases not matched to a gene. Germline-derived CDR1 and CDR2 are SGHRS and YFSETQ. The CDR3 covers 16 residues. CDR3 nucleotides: TGCGCCAGCAGCTCAATTCTAGCGGGAGGGCCGGATACGCAGTATTTT. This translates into CASSSILAGGPDTQYF.

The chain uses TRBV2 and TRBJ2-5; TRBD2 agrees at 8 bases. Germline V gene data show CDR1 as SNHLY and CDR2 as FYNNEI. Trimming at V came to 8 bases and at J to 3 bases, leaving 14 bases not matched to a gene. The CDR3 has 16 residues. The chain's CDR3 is CASLRSGGLRKETQYF. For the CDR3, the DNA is TGTGCCAGCCTGAGGAGCGGGGGCCTGAGAAAAGAGACCCAGTACTTC.

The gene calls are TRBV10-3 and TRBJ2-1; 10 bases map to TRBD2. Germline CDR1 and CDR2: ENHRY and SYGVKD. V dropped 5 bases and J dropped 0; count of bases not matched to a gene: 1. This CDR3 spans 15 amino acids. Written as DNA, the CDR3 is TGTGCCATCAGTCTAGCGGGAGACTCCTACAATGAGCAGTTCTTC. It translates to CAISLAGDSYNEQFF.

The CDR3 spells CASSPTSGRTGEQFF. In nucleotides, the CDR3 is TGTGCCAGCAGCCCGACTAGCGGGAGAACGGGTGAGCAGTTCTTC. The chain links TRBV3-1 (or the pseudogene TRBV3-2) to TRBJ2-1, with 12 positions matching TRBD2. Trimming removed 4 bases from V and 9 bases from J; junction bases left unmatched: 7. The germline CDR1 and CDR2 sequences are LGHDT and YNNKEL (reference sequence). The CDR3 covers 15 residues.

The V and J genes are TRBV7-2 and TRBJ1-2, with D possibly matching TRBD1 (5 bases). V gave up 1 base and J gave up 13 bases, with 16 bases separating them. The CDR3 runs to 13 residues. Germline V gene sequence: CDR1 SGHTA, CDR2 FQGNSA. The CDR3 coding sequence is TGTGCCAGCAGCTTAGGAATGGCAGGGTTGGCCACCTTC. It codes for CASSLGMAGLATF.

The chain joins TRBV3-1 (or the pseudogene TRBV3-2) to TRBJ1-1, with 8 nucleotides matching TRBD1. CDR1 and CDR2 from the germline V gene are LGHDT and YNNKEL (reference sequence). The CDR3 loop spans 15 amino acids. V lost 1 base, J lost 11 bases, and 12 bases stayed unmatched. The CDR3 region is CASSQASGGPRGAFF. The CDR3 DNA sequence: TGTGCCAGCAGCCAAGCATCAGGGGGCCCTAGGGGTGCTTTCTTT.